The T cell receptor beta chain under discussion was sequenced for a study of T-cell reconstitution after alpha-beta-depleted transplantation in children (dated by TCRdb to 2015 to 2016). Looking at the study overall: Using TCR repertoire profiling, the study quantitatively followed how T-cell immune reconstitution unfolded in children after TCRalphabeta/CD19-depleted allogeneic hematopoietic cell transplantation.

This specimen's treatment or condition label, per the study, means: allogeneic hematopoietic cell transplantation with graft depleted of TCRalphabeta T cells and CD19 B cells. TCRalphabeta/CD19-depleted allogeneic hematopoietic cell grafts were given to the transplant recipients, all of whom were children. V loses 2 bases at its end and J loses 10 bases; junction bases beyond the gene matches: 8. The CDR3 starts with the cysteine, ends with the phenylalanine, and has 15 residues. Only the CDR3 region is kept as DNA, spanning 45 bases read in frame from base 1. As encoded in the germline V gene, CDR1 is MDHEN while CDR2 is SYDVKM. Ten or more counts support this clonotype. Its antigen specificity is not known. Base qualities are not provided; no much larger clone lies one nucleotide away. Findings and caveats that apply to the study as a whole: Apparently early alphabetaT-cell count recovery about two months after transplant reportedly relied on only several hundred rapidly expanded clones derived from non-depleted graft cells. In some patients, the high TCRbeta diversity seen at day 60 was put down to recipient T cells and intrathymic progenitors that had survived conditioning. Over subsequent months, a decline in hyperexpanded clone frequencies was noted, and after one year, T-cell counts and TCRbeta diversity were mostly ascribed to newly produced T cells.

The library was built by means of PCR. TCRdb names Illumina HiSeq 2500 as the instrument used. TCR library preparation used molecular barcoding, with unique molecular identifiers applied to normalize quantification of the TCRbeta repertoire. Clones were called with MiXCR by TCRdb after fastp trimmed the public reads at Q25, and only in-frame beta chains were retained. Here each entry gathers all rows of one CDR3 protein and keeps the most common genes and DNA. The sample profile shows roughly 340,000 distinct CDR3 sequences; around 15% of them were found once. The top ten hold about 41% of the sample.

The sequence joins TRBV28 to TRBJ1-6, and 7 junctional nucleotides match TRBD1. This material consisted of PBMCs, mostly from graft donor cells, taken 360 days after TCRalphabeta/CD19-depleted stem cell transplant. The receptor was isolated from a male patient aged 2-15 years who had a stem cell transplant for acute lymphoblastic leukemia, so the T cells may come from the graft donor. The base sequence is TGTGCCAGCAGTTTACACCAGGGGGGAGGGTCACCCCTCCACTTT. Translation gives CASSLHQGGGSPLHF.